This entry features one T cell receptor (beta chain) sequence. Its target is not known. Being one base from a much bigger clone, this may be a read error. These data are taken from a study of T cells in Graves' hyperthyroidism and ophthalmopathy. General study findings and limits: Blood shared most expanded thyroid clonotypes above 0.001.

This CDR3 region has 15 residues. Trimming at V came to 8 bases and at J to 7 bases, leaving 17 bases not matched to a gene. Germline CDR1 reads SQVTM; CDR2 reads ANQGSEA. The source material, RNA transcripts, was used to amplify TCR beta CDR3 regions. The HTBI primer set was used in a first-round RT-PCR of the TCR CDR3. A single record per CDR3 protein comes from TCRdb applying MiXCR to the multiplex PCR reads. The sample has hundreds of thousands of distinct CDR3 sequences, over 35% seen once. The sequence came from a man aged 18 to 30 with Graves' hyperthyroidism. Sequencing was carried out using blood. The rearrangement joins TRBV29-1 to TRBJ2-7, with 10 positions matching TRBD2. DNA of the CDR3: TGCAGCCTGATCCCCACTAGCGGGGCTTGCGGAGAGCAGTACTTC. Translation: CSLIPTSGACGEQYF.